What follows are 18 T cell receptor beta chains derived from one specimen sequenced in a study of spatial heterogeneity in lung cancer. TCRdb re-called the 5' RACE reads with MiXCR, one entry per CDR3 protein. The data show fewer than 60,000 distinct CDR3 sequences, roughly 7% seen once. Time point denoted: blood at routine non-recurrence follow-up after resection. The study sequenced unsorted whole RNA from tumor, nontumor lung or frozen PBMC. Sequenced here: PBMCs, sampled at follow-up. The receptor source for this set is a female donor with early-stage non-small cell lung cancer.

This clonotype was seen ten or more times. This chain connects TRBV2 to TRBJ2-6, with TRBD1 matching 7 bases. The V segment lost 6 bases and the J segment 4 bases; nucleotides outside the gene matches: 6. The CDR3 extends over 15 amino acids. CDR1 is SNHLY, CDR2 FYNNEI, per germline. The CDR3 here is CASSQDRVGANVLTF. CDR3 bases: TGTGCCAGCAGCCAAGACAGGGTCGGGGCCAACGTCCTGACTTTC.

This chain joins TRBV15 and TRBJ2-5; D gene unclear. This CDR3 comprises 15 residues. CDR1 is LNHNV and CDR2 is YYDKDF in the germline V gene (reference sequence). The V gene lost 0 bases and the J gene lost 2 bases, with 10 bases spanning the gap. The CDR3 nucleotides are TGTGCCACCAGCAGAGATTTGGGCATGCAAGAGACCCAGTACTTC. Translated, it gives CATSRDLGMQETQYF. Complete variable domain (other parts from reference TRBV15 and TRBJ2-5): DAMVIQNPRYQVTQFGKPVTLSCSQTLNHNVMYWYQQKSSQAPKLLFHYYDKDFNNEADTPDNFQSRRPNTSFCFLDIRSPGLGDTAMYLCATSRDLGMQETQYFGPGTRLLVL.

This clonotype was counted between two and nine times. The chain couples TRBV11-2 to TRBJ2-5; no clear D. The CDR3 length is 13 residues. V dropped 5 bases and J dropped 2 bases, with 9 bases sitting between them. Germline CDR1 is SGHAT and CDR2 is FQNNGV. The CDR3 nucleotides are TGTGCCAGCAGCCTCCTATCTCAAGAGACCCAGTACTTC. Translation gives CASSLLSQETQYF.

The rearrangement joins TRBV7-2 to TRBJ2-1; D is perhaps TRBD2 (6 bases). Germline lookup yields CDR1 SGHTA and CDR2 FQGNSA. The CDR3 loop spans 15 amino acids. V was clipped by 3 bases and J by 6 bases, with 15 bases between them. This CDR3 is CASSFLRNGGNEQFF. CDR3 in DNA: TGTGCCAGCAGCTTTCTTAGGAACGGGGGCAATGAGCAGTTCTTC.

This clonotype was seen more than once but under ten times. The CDR3 coding sequence is TGCAGTGCTACCGCCCTAGCGGGGTTAGATACGCAGTATTTT. Its protein product is CSATALAGLDTQYF. The chain carries TRBV20-1 and TRBJ2-3; 9 bases are a match to TRBD2. Germline CDR1 and CDR2: DFQATT and SNEGSKA (reference sequence). V was clipped by 4 bases and J by 5 bases; unmatched bases: 7. The CDR3 contains 14 residues.

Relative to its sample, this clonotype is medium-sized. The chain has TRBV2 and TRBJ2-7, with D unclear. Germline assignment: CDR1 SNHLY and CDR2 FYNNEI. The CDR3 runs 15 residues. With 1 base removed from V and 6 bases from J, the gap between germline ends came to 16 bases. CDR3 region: CASSEGKIAPGEQYF. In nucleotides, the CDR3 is TGTGCCAGCAGTGAAGGAAAGATTGCCCCCGGCGAGCAGTACTTC.

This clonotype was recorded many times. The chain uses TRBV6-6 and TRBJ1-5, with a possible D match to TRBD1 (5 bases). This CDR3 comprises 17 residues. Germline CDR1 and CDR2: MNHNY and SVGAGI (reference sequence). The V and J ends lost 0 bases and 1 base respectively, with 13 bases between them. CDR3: CASSYSAGGGSNQPQHF. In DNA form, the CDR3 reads TGTGCCAGCAGTTACTCGGCAGGTGGGGGGAGCAATCAGCCCCAGCATTTT.

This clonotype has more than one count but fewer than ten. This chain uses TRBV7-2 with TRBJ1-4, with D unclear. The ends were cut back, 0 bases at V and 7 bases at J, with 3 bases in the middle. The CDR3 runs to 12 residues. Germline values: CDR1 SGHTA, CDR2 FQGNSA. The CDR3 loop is CASSLASEKLFF. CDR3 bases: TGTGCCAGCAGCTTAGCATCTGAAAAACTGTTTTTT.

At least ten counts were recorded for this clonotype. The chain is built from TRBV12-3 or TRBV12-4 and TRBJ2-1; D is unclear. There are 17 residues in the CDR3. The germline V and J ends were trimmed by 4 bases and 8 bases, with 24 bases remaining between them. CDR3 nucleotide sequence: TGTGCCAGCAGTTCCCCCCTACGGGCCAGCCGGATGGATGAGCAGTTCTTC. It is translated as CASSSPLRASRMDEQFF.

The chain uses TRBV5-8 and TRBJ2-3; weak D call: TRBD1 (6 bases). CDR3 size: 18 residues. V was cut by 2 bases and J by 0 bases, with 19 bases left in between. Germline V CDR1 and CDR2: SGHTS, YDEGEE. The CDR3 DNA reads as TGTGCCAGCAGCTTAAGGGGGTCCGTGGCCTCTAGCACAGATACGCAGTATTTT. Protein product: CASSLRGSVASSTDTQYF.

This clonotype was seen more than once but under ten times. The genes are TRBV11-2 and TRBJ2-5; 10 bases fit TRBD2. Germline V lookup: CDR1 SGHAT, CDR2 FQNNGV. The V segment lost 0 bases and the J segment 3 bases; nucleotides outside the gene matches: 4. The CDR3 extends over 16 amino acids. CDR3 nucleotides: TGTGCCAGCAGCTTAGAACTAGCGGGGTTAAAAGAGACCCAGTACTTC. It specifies CASSLELAGLKETQYF.

This chain's CDR3 is CSQSSRQLTYEQYF. DNA of the CDR3: TGCAGTCAATCCTCGCGGCAGTTAACCTACGAGCAGTACTTC. V gene TRBV20-1 combines with J gene TRBJ2-7; D remains ambiguous. Germline loops: CDR1 DFQATT, CDR2 SNEGSKA (reference sequence). The CDR3 consists of 14 residues. Trimming shortened V by 8 bases and J by 2 bases, and 19 bases separated the two germline ends.

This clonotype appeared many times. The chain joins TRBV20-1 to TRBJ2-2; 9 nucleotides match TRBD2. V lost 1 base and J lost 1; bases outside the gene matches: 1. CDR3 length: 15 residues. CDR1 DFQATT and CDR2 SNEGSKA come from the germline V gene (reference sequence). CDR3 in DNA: TGCAGTGCTAGAGCTAGCGGGGTGAACACCGGGGAGCTGTTTTTT. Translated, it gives CSARASGVNTGELFF.

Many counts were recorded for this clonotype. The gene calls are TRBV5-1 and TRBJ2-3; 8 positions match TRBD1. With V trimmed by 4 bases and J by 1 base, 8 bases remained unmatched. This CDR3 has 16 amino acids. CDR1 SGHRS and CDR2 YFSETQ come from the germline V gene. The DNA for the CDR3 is TGCGCCAGCAGCCGTGGACAGGGACGGGGCACAGATACGCAGTATTTT. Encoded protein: CASSRGQGRGTDTQYF.

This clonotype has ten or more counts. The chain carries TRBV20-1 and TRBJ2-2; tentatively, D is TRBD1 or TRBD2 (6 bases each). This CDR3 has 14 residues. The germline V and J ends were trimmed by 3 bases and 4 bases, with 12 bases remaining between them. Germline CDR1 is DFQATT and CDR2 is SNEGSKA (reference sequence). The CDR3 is CSARGGTGTGELFF. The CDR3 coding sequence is TGCAGTGCTAGGGGGGGCACGGGCACCGGGGAGCTGTTTTTT.

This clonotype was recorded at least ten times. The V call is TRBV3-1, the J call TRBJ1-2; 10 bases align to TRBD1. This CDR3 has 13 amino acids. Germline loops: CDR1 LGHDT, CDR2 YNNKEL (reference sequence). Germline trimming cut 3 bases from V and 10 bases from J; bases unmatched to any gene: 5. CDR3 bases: TGTGCCAGCAGCCAGCGGGACAGGGGAACCTACACCTTC. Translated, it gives CASSQRDRGTYTF.

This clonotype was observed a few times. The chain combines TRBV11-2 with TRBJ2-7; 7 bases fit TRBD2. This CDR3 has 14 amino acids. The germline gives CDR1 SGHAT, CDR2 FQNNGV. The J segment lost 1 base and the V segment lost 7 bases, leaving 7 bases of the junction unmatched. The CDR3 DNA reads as TGTGCCAGCACCGGGACTACCCCTTCCTACGAGCAGTACTTC. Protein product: CASTGTTPSYEQYF.

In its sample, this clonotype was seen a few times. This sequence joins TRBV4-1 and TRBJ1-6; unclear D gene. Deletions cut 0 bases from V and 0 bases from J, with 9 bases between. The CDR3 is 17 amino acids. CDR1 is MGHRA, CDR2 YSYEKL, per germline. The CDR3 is CASSQDRRSSYNSPLHF. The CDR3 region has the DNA TGCGCCAGCAGCCAAGATAGGAGGAGCTCCTATAATTCACCCCTCCACTTT.